One and the same sample provided the 13 T cell receptor beta chains below, sequenced in a study of tissue T cells after allogeneic stem cell transplantation. Using immunoSEQ multiplex PCR, the repertoire was profiled, and TCRdb retains in-frame clones only, with some absent. This repertoire shows approximately 9,700 clones, 60% to 75% found once; its top ten account for 9.2%. The input for sequencing was tissue from the ileum, taken at autopsy. The receptors derive from a woman aged 18-49 years with breast cancer.

The genes are TRBV5-1 and TRBJ2-1; 7 bases fit TRBD2. Unmatched junction bases numbered 7, after V lost 5 bases and J lost 5 bases. This CDR3 has 14 residues. Germline V gene lookup returns CDR1 SGHRS and CDR2 YFSETQ. Here the CDR3 reads CASRPLADNNEQFF. The CDR3 nucleotides are TGCGCCAGCAGGCCCCTAGCGGACAACAATGAGCAGTTCTTC.

This CDR3 reads CASSLVGQVSYF. CDR3 DNA sequence: TGTGCCAGCAGCTTAGTAGGGCAAGTCTCGTATTTT. V and J are TRBV7-9 and TRBJ2-3; D uncertain. CDR3 length equals 12 residues. The V end lost 1 base, the J end lost 14 bases, and 13 bases lay between the germline ends. Looked up from germline, CDR1 is SEHNR and CDR2 is FQNEAQ (reference sequence).

The V gene is TRBV19, the J gene TRBJ1-2; D might be TRBD1 (6 bases). Germline CDR1 reads LNHDA; CDR2 reads SQIVND (reference sequence). The V end lost 4 bases, the J end lost 2 bases, and 14 bases lay between the germline ends. This CDR3 has 15 amino acids. The CDR3 sequence: CASSTRDILNYGYTF. The CDR3 DNA is TGTGCCAGTAGTACCCGGGACATCCTGAACTATGGCTACACCTTC.

CDR3 loop: CASSLGNSGANVLTF. CDR3 sequence (DNA): TGCGCCAGCAGCTTAGGTAACTCTGGGGCCAACGTCCTGACTTTC. J is TRBJ2-6 and V is TRBV5-1; D is undetermined. Per germline, CDR1 SGHRS and CDR2 YFSETQ. The length of the CDR3 is 15 residues. V shed 2 bases and J shed 0 bases, with 6 bases lying between them. The whole variable domain, filled in from reference TRBV5-1 and TRBJ2-6, reads KAGVTQTPRYLIKTRGQQVTLSCSPISGHRSVSWYQQTPGQGLQFLFEYFSETQRNKGNFPGRFSGRQFSNSRSEMNVSTLELGDSALYLCASSLGNSGANVLTFGAGSRLTVL.

This clone is large within its sample. The gene calls are TRBV13 and TRBJ2-5; 11 nucleotides line up with TRBD1. Trimming took 5 bases from V and 5 from J; bases not matched to a gene: 7. The CDR3 loop spans 15 amino acids. The V gene's germline CDR1 is PRHDT and CDR2 FYEKMQ (reference sequence). Here the CDR3 reads CASSGQGANWETQYF. CDR3 sequence (DNA): TGTGCCAGCAGCGGACAGGGGGCTAATTGGGAGACCCAGTACTTC.

The chain is built from TRBV5-4 and TRBJ2-7; D is possibly TRBD2 (5 bases). The CDR3 consists of 12 residues. Per germline, CDR1 SGHNT and CDR2 YYREEE (reference sequence). V was clipped by 5 bases and J by 3 bases, with 9 bases between them. This CDR3 reads CASRKRGYEQYF. The CDR3 DNA reads TGTGCCAGCAGGAAACGGGGCTACGAGCAGTACTTC.

The V and J genes are TRBV18 and TRBJ1-1; D possibly corresponds to TRBD1 (5 bases). V lost 4 bases, J lost 7 bases, and 13 bases lay in between. The length of the CDR3 is 13 residues. Looked up from germline, CDR1 is KGHSH and CDR2 is LQKENI. This CDR3 reads CASSRGGGGEAFF. Here the CDR3 DNA reads TGTGCCAGCTCACGGGGGGGAGGAGGTGAAGCTTTCTTT.

The chain recombines TRBV10-2 with TRBJ1-1; D is perhaps TRBD1 (6 bases). Trimming removed 6 bases at V and 10 bases at J, with 24 bases between. The CDR3 contains 15 residues. From germline, CDR1 is WSHSY and CDR2 SAAADI. The CDR3 sequence: CASSVYRDKALRAFF. The CDR3 nucleotides are TGCGCCAGCAGCGTATACCGGGACAAGGCGCTTCGAGCTTTCTTT.

This clone is termed large. The V call is TRBV30, the J call TRBJ1-6, with 9 bases matching TRBD1. V lost 4 bases to trimming and J lost 8 bases; unmatched junction nucleotides: 6. This CDR3 has 14 residues. Per the germline V gene, CDR1 is GTSNPN and CDR2 is SVGIG (reference sequence). The CDR3 DNA is TGTGCCTGGACTGAAGGACAGGGGTATTCACCCCTCCACTTT. Translated, it gives CAWTEGQGYSPLHF.

The chain links TRBV6-2 or TRBV6-3 to TRBJ2-7; TRBD2 might be the D (5 bases). Per the germline V gene, CDR1 is MNHEY and CDR2 is SVGEGT. This CDR3 is 13 amino acids long. V lost 4 bases, J lost 3 bases, and 10 bases lay in between. The CDR3: CASSSPDFYEQYF. The CDR3 region has the DNA TGTGCCAGCAGTTCGCCGGACTTCTACGAGCAGTACTTC.

This clone was recorded only once. This sequence joins TRBV6-2 or TRBV6-3 and TRBJ2-4; no definite D call. This CDR3 is built from 17 residues. The V gene lost 5 bases and the J gene lost 0 bases, with 17 bases spanning the gap. Germline V gene data show CDR1 as MNHEY and CDR2 as SVGEGT. The CDR3 DNA is TGTGCCAGCAGTCCGAGATTTGACCAGCTAGCCAAAAACATTCAGTACTTC. Residues: CASSPRFDQLAKNIQYF.

This sequence joins TRBV11-1 and TRBJ1-1, with TRBD1 matching 7 bases. There are 14 residues in the CDR3. In germline, CDR1 is SGHAT, CDR2 FQDESV (reference sequence). Trimming cost V 4 bases and J 6 bases; bases outside gene matches: 8. The CDR3 sequence: CASSSGRGTAEAFF. The CDR3 bases are TGTGCCAGCAGCTCGGGCAGGGGGACCGCTGAAGCTTTCTTT.

The rearrangement joins TRBV4-3 to TRBJ2-1; the match to TRBD2 covers 14 bases. Germline-derived CDR1 and CDR2 are LGHNA and YSLEER. The CDR3 runs to 19 residues. The junction had 12 bases not matched to a gene; V was cut back by 4 bases and J by 4 bases. The CDR3 reads CASSLSLTSGGGPYNEQFF. The CDR3 DNA reads TGCGCCAGCAGCCTAAGTTTGACTAGCGGGGGGGGCCCATACAATGAGCAGTTCTTC.